This T cell receptor beta chain was sequenced in a study of Graves' ophthalmopathy and Graves' hyperthyroidism. RNA transcripts provided the template for amplifying TCR beta CDR3 regions. HTBI-primed RT-PCR formed the first round, and a multiplex PCR formed the second. Via MiXCR, TCRdb re-called the multiplex PCR reads, giving one row per CDR3 protein. The sample yields 660,000 or so distinct CDR3 sequences, about 40% seen once. The sequence was collected from an adult man with Graves' ophthalmopathy. Specimen: peripheral blood.

The CDR3 loop is CASGNRGFTEAFF. CDR3 in DNA: TGTGCCAGCGGAAACAGGGGCTTCACTGAAGCTTTCTTT. The chain uses TRBV6-2 or TRBV6-3 and TRBJ1-1; 7 nucleotides agree with TRBD1. Losses at the gene ends were 8 bases for V and 4 bases for J; bases not matched to a gene: 7. Per germline, CDR1 MNHEY and CDR2 SVGEGT. CDR3 size: 13 residues.